This TCR beta chain was captured by sequencing in a study of vaccination and CD4 T cells after COVID-19. Study as a whole: The study enrolled six male and four female convalescents, two of whom were Hispanic. Overlapping SARS-CoV-2, HCoV-NL63, HCoV-OC43 and HCoV-229E spike peptides were used to stimulate cells. Convalescent patients gave post-COVID blood a median around 91 days post-diagnosis, range 35 to 161.

At the Johns Hopkins FTIC core, DNA taken from cultured CD4+ T cells was sequenced by way of the Oncomine TCR Beta short-read assay. From the PCR reads, TCRdb called clonotypes with MiXCR, one entry per CDR3 protein. The data show around 12,000 distinct CDR3 sequences, less than 65% seen once. Treatment here: roughly 10-day PBMC culture with coronavirus spike peptide pools or control peptides (ViraFEST assay). IL-2 (about 9.3 IU/ml) and peptide pools (about 9 ug/ml) were added to cultures of some 2.2 million PBMCs per well. As regards this clonotype: Antigen: not known.

Sequenced input: CD4+ T cells from blood, cultured in vitro. The origin of this receptor is a human donor who had recovered from COVID-19.

CDR3 DNA: TGTGCCAGCAGGGGGAACACTGAAGCTTTCTTT. This encodes CASRGNTEAFF. The V gene is TRBV2, the J gene TRBJ1-1; no definite D call. The length of the CDR3 is 11 residues. V lost 6 bases to trimming and J lost 1 base, with 3 bases between them. The V gene's germline CDR1 is SNHLY and CDR2 FYNNEI.